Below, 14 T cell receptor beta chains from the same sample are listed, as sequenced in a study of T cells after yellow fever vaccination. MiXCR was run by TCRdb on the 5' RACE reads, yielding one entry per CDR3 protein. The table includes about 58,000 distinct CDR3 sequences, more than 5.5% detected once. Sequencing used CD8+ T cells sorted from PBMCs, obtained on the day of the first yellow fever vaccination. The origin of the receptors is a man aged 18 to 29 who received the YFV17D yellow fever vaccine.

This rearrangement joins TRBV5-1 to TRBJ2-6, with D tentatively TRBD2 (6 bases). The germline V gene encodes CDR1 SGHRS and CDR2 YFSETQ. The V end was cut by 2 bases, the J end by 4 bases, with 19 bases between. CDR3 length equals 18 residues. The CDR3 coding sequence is TGCGCCAGCAGCTTAGCCGGGACTGGTTACGGCGGGGCCAACGTCCTGACTTTC. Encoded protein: CASSLAGTGYGGANVLTF.

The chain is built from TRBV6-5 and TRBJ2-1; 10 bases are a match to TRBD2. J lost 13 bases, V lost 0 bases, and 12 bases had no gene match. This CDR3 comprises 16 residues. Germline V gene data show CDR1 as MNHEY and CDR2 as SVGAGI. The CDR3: CASSYSAELAGRLQFF. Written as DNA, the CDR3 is TGTGCCAGCAGTTACTCAGCGGAACTAGCGGGGAGGTTACAGTTCTTC.

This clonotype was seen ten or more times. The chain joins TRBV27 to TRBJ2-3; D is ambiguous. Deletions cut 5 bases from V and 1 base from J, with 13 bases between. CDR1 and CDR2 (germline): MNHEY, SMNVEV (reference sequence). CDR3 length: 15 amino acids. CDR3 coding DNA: TGTGCCAGCAGTGAAGTACCTAGGGGCACAGATACGCAGTATTTT. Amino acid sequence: CASSEVPRGTDTQYF.

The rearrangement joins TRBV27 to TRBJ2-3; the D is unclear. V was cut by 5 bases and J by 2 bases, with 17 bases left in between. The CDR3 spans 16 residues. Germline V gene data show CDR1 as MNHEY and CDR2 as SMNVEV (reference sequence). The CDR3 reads CASSSNPESATDTQYF. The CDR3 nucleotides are TGTGCCAGCAGTAGCAACCCGGAAAGTGCCACAGATACGCAGTATTTT.

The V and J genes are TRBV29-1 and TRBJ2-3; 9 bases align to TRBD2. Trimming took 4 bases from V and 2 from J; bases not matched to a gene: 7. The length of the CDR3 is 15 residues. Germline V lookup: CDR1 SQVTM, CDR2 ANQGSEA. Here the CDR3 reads CSVGLAGALTDTQYF. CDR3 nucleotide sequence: TGCAGCGTTGGCTTAGCGGGGGCCCTCACAGATACGCAGTATTTT.

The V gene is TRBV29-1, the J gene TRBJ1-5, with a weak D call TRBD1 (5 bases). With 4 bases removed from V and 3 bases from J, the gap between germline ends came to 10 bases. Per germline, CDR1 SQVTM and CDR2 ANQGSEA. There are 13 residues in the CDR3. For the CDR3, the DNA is TGCAGCGTTGTCGACAGCCTCAATCAGCCCCAGCATTTT. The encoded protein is CSVVDSLNQPQHF.

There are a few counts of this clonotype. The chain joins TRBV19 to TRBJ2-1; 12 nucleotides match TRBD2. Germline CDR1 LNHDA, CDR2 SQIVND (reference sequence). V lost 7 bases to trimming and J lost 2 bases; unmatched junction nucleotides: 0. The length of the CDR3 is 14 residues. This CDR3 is CASTSGGAYNEQFF. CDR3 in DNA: TGTGCCAGTACTAGCGGGGGGGCCTACAATGAGCAGTTCTTC.

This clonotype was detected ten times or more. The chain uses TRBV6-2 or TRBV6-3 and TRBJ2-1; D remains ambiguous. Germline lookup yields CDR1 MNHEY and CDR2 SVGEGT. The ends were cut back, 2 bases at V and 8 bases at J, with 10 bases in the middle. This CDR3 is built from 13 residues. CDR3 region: CASSYAQRYEQFF. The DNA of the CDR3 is TGTGCCAGCAGTTACGCGCAAAGGTATGAGCAGTTCTTC.

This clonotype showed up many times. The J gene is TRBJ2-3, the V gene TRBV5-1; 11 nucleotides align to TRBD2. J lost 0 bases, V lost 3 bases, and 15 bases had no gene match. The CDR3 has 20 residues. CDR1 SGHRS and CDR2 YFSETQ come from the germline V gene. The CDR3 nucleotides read TGCGCCAGCAGCTCCCCCGGACTAGCGGGCCTATTTCCTAGCACAGATACGCAGTATTTT. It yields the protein CASSSPGLAGLFPSTDTQYF.

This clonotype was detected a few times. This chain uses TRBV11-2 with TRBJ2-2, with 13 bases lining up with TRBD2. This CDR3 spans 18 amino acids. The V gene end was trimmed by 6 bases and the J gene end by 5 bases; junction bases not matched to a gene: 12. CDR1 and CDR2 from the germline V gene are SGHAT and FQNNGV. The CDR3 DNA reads TGTGCCAGCAGACCTACTAGCGGGGGGGCCGAGGGAACCGGGGAGCTGTTTTTT. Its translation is CASRPTSGGAEGTGELFF.

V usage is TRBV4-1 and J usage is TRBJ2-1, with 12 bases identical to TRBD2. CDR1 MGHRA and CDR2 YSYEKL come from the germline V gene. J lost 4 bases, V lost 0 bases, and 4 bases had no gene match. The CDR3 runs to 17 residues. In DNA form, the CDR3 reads TGCGCCAGCAGCCAAGATACTAGCGGGGGGCGTTACAATGAGCAGTTCTTC. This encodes CASSQDTSGGRYNEQFF.

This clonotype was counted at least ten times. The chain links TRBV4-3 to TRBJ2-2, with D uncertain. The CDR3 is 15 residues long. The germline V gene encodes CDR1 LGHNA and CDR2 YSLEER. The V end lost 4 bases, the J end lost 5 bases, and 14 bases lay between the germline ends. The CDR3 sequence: CASSPPGPTTGELFF. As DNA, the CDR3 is TGCGCCAGCAGCCCCCCGGGCCCAACAACCGGGGAGCTGTTTTTT.

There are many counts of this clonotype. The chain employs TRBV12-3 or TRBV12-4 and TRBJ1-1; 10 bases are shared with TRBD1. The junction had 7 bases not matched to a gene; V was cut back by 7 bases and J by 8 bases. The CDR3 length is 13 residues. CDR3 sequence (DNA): TGTGCCAGCACCGAGGACAGGGGGTCCGAAGCTTTCTTT. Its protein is CASTEDRGSEAFF.

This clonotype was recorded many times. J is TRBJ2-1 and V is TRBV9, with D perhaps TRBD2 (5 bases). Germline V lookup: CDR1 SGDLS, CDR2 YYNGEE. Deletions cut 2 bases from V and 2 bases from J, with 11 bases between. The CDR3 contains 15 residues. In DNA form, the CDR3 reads TGTGCCAGCAGCGTTGAGGGCAGCCCCTACAATGAGCAGTTCTTC. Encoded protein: CASSVEGSPYNEQFF.